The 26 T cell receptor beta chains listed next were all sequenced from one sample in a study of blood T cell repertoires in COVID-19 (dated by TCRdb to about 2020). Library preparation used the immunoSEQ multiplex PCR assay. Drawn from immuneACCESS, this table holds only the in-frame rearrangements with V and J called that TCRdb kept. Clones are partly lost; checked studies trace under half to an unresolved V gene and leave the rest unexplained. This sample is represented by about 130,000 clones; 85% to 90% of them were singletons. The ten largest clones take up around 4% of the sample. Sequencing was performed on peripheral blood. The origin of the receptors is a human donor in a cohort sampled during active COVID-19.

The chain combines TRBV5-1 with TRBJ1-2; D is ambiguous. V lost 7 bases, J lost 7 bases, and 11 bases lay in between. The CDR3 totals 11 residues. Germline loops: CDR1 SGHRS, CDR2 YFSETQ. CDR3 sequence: CASALFGGYTF. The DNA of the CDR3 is TGCGCCAGCGCACTTTTTGGTGGCTACACCTTC.

Written as DNA, the CDR3 is TGTGCCAGCAGCTTAGAGAGGGACTCCCGGGGGACCCAGTACTTC. Residues: CASSLERDSRGTQYF. V is TRBV7-8 and J is TRBJ2-5, with D perhaps matching TRBD2 (6 bases). The CDR3 contains 15 residues. V lost 1 base to trimming and J lost 7 bases, with 16 bases between them. CDR1 is SGHVS and CDR2 is FQNEAQ in the germline V gene.

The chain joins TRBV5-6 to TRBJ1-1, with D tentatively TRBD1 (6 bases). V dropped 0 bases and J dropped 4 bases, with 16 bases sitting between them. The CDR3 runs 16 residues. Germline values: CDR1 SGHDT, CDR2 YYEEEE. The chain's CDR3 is CASSLVSQGKGTEAFF. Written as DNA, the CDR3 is TGTGCCAGCAGCTTGGTTTCGCAGGGGAAGGGCACTGAAGCTTTCTTT. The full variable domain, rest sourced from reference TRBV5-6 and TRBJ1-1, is DAGVTQSPTHLIKTRGQQVTLRCSPKSGHDTVSWYQQALGQGPQFIFQYYEEEERQRGNFPDRFSGHQFPNYSSELNVNALLLGDSALYLCASSLVSQGKGTEAFFGQGTRLTVV.

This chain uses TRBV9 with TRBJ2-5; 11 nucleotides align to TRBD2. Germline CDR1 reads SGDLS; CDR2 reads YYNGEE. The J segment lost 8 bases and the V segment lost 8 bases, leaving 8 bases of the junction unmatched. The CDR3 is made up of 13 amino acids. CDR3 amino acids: CASNSGGVETQYF. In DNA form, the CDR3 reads TGTGCCAGTAATAGCGGGGGGGTCGAAACCCAGTACTTC.

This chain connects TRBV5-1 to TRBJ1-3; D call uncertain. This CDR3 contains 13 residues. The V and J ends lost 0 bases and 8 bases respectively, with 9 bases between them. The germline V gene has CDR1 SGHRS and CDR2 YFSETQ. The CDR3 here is CASSLGGVDTIYF. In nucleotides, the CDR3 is TGCGCCAGCAGCTTGGGCGGGGTTGACACCATATATTTT.

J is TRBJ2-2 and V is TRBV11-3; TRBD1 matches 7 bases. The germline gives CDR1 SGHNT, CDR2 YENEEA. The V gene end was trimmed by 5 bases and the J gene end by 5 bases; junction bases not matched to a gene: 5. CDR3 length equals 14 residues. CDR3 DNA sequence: TGTGCCAGCAGCATACAGGGGCCGACCGGGGAGCTGTTTTTT. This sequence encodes CASSIQGPTGELFF.

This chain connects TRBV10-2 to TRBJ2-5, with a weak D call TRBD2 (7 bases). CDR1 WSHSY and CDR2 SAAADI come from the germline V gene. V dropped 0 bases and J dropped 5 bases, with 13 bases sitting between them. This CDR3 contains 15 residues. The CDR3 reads CASSESVGGLETQYF. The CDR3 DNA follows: TGCGCCAGCAGTGAGTCTGTGGGGGGGCTTGAGACCCAGTACTTC.

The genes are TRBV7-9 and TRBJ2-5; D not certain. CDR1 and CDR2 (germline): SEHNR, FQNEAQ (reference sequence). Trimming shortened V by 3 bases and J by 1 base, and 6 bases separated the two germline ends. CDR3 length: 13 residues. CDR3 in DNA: TGTGCCAGCAGCTTCGAGGCCCAAGAGACCCAGTACTTC. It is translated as CASSFEAQETQYF.

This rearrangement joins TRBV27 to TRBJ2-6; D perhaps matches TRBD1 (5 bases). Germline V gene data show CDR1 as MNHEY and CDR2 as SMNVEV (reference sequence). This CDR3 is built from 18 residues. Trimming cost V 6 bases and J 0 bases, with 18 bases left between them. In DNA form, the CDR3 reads TGTGCCAGCAGCCGCTACGGACAACGAGTCTCTGGGGCCAACGTCCTGACTTTC. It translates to CASSRYGQRVSGANVLTF.

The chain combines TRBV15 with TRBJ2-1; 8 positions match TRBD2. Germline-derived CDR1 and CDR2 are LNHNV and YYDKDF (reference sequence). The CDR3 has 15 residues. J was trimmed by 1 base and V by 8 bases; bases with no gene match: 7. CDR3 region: CATRSGRQSYNEQFF. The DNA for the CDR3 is TGTGCCACCCGAAGCGGGAGACAATCCTACAATGAGCAGTTCTTC.

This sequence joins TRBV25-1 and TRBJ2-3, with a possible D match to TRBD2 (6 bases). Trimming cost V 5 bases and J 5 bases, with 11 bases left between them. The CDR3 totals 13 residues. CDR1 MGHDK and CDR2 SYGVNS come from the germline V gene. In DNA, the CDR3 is TGTGCCAGCAGTCCACCTAGCGTAGATACGCAGTATTTT. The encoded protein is CASSPPSVDTQYF.

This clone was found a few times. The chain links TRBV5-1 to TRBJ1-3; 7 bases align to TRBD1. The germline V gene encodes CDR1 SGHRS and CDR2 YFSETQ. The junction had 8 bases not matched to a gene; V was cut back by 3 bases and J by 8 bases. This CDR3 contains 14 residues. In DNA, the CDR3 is TGCGCCAGCAGCTCCCAAGGGGGGACAGACACCATATATTTT. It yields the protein CASSSQGGTDTIYF. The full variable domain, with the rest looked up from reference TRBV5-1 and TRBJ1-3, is KAGVTQTPRYLIKTRGQQVTLSCSPISGHRSVSWYQQTPGQGLQFLFEYFSETQRNKGNFPGRFSGRQFSNSRSEMNVSTLELGDSALYLCASSSQGGTDTIYFGEGSWLTVV.

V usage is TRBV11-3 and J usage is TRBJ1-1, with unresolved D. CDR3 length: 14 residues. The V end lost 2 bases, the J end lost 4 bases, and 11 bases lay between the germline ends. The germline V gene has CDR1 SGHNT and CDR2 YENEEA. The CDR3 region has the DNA TGTGCCAGCAGCTTATCCCCGTCGGGCACTGAAGCTTTCTTT. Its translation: CASSLSPSGTEAFF.

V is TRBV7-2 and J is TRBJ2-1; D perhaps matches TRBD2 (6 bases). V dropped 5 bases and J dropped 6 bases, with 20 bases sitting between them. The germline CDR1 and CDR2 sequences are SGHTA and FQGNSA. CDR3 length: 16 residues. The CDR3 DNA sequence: TGTGCCAGCAGCCCACCCGGACTACCGGTCACCAATGAGCAGTTCTTC. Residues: CASSPPGLPVTNEQFF.

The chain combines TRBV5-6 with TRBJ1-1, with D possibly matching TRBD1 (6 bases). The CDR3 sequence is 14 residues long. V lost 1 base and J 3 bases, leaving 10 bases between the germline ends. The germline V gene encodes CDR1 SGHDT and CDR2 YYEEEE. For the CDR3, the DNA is TGTGCCAGCAGCTTGACCAGGGGACACACTGAAGCTTTCTTT. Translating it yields CASSLTRGHTEAFF. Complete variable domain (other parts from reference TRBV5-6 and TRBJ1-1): DAGVTQSPTHLIKTRGQQVTLRCSPKSGHDTVSWYQQALGQGPQFIFQYYEEEERQRGNFPDRFSGHQFPNYSSELNVNALLLGDSALYLCASSLTRGHTEAFFGQGTRLTVV.

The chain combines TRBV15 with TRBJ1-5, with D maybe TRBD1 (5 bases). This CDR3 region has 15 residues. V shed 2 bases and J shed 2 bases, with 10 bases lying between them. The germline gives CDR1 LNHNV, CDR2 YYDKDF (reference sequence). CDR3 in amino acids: CATSRQGVGNQPQHF. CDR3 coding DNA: TGTGCCACCAGCAGACAGGGTGTTGGCAATCAGCCCCAGCATTTT.

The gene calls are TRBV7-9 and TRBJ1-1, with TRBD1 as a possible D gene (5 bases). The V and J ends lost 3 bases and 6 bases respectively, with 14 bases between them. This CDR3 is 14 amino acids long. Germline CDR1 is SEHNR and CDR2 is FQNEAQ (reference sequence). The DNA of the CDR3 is TGTGCCAGCAGCTTCGAGGGGAGGTGGCCTGAAGCTTTCTTT. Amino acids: CASSFEGRWPEAFF.

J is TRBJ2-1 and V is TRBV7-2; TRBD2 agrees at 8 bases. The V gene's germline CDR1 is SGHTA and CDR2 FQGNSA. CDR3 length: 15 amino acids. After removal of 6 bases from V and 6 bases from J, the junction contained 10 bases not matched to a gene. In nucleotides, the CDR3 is TGTGCCAGCAGACTCTGGACTAGCAATTTCAATGAGCAGTTCTTC. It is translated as CASRLWTSNFNEQFF.

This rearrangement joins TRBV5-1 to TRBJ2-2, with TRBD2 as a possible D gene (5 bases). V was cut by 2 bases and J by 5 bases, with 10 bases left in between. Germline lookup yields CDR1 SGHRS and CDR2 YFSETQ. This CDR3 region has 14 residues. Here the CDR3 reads CASSFRGSTGELFF. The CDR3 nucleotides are TGCGCCAGCAGCTTCCGGGGTTCAACCGGGGAGCTGTTTTTT.

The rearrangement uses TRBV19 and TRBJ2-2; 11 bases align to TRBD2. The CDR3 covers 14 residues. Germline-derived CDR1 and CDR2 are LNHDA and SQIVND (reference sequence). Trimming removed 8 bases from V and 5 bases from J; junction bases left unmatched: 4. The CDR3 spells CASLRTSGTGELFF. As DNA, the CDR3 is TGTGCCAGTCTCCGGACTAGCGGGACCGGGGAGCTGTTTTTT.

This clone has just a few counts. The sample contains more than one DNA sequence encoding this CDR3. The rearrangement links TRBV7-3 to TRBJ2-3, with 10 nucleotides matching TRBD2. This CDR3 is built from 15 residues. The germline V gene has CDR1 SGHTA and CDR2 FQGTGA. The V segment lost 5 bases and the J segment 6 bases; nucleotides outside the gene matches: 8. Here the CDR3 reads CASSRSGGAVDTQYF. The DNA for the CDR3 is TGTGCCAGCAGCCGCAGCGGGGGGGCCGTTGATACGCAGTATTTT.

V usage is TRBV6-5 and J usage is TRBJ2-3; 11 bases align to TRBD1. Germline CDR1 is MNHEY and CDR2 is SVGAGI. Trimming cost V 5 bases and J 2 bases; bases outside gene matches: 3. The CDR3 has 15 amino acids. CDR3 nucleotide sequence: TGTGCCAGCAGTCTGGGACAGGGGGACACAGATACGCAGTATTTT. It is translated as CASSLGQGDTDTQYF.

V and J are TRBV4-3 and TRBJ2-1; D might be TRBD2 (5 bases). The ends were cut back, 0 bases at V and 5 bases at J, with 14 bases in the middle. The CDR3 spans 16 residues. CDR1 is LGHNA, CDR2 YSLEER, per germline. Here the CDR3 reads CASSQDSPGINNEQFF. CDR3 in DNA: TGCGCCAGCAGCCAAGACTCCCCCGGGATCAACAATGAGCAGTTCTTC.

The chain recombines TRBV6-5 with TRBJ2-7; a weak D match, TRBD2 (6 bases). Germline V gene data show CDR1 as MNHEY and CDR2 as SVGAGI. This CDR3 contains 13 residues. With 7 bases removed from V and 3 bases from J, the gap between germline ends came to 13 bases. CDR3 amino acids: CASTHGTHYEQYV. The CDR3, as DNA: TGTGCCAGCACCCACGGGACTCACTACGAGCAGTACGTC.

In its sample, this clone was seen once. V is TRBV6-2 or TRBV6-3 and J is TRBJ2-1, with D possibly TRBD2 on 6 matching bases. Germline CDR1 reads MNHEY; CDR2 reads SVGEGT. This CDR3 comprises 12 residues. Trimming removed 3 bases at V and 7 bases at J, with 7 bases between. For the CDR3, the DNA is TGTGCCAGCAGTTATGGGGGGAATGAGCAGTTCTTC. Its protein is CASSYGGNEQFF.

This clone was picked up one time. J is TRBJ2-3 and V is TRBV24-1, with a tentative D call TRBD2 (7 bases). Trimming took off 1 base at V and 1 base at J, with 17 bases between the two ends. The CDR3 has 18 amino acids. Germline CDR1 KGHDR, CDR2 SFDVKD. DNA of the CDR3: TGTGCCACCAGTGATTTACTAAACAGGGAGGGGGGCACAGATACGCAGTATTTT. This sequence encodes CATSDLLNREGGTDTQYF.